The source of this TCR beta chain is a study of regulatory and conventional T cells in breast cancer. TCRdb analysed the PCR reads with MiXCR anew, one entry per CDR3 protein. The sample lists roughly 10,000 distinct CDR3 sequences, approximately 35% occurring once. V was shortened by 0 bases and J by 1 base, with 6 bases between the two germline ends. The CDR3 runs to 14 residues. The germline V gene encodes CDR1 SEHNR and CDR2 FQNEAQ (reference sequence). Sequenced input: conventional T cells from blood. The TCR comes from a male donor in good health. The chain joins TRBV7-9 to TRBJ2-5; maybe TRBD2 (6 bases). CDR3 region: CASSLAGGQETQYF. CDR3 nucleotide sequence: TGTGCCAGCAGCTTAGCGGGGGGCCAAGAGACCCAGTACTTC.